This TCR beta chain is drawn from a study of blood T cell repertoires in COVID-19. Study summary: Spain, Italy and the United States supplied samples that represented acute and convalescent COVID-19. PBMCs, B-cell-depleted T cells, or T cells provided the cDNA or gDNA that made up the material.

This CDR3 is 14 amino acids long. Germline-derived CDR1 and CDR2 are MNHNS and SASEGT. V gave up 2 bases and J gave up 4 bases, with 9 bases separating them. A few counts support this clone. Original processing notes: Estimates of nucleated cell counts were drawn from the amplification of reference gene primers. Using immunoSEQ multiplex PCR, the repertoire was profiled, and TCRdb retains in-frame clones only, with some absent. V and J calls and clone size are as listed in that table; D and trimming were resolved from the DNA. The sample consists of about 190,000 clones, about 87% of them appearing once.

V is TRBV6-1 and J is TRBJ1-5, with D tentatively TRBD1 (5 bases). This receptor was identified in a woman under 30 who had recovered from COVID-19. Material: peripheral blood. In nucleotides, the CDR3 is TGTGCCAGCAGTGAATCGACAGTAAATCAGCCCCAGCATTTT. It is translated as CASSESTVNQPQHF.